These T cell receptor beta chains were read from a single sample in a study of blood T cell repertoires in COVID-19. The assay was immunoSEQ multiplex PCR, and TCRdb's table has in-frame clones only and misses some. The data contain 65,000 to 75,000 clones, approximately 83% of them singletons. Source material: peripheral blood. Every receptor here comes from a man aged 80 or over with acute or convalescent COVID-19. The CDR3 runs from the conserved cysteine through the conserved F or W. Each record gives: clone size, J gene, V gene, D gene, CDR3 protein, CDR3 DNA. The D gene is left open where the match is weak. Clone size, where shown, is once, few, many, or a class for clones that have expanded.

size: -; J: TRBJ1-1; V: TRBV29-1; D: TRBD1; CDR3: CSAQGTVNTEAFF; DNA: TGCAGCGCCCAGGGGACAGTGAACACTGAAGCTTTCTTT
size: few; J: TRBJ2-5; V: TRBV3-1/TRBV3-2; D: -; CDR3: CASSDRLDVETQYF; DNA: TGTGCCAGCAGTGACAGACTAGATGTAGAGACCCAGTACTTC
size: -; J: TRBJ2-7; V: TRBV3-1/TRBV3-2; D: -; CDR3: CASSQGAGRVYEQYF; DNA: TGTGCCAGCAGCCAAGGCGCAGGCCGCGTTTACGAGCAGTACTTC
size: -; J: TRBJ1-1; V: TRBV7-2; D: -; CDR3: CASSLGRVSGGTEAFF; DNA: TGTGCCAGCAGCCTTGGACGGGTTTCGGGGGGCACTGAAGCTTTCTTT
size: -; J: TRBJ2-5; V: TRBV20-1; D: -; CDR3: CSASGSVGLQETQYF; DNA: TGCAGTGCTAGTGGTTCGGTCGGTTTACAAGAGACCCAGTACTTC
size: once; J: TRBJ1-2; V: TRBV6-5; D: TRBD1; CDR3: CASSYSTGIYGYTF; DNA: TGTGCCAGCAGTTATTCGACAGGGATCTATGGCTACACCTTC
size: -; J: TRBJ2-4; V: TRBV19; D: TRBD2; CDR3: CASSIGPTSGGALSKNIQYF; DNA: TGTGCCAGTAGTATTGGCCCGACTAGCGGGGGGGCCTTGAGCAAAAACATTCAGTACTTC
size: few; J: TRBJ1-5; V: TRBV27; D: -; CDR3: CASSRDSRVNQPQHF; DNA: TGTGCCAGCAGCCGGGACTCGCGGGTCAATCAGCCCCAGCATTTT
size: -; J: TRBJ2-1; V: TRBV28; D: -; CDR3: CASENDRYNEQFF; DNA: TGTGCCAGCGAAAATGACAGATACAATGAGCAGTTCTTC
size: -; J: TRBJ1-1; V: TRBV2; D: -; CDR3: CASSGQWNTEAFF; DNA: TGTGCCAGCAGTGGACAGTGGAACACTGAAGCTTTCTTT
size: few; J: TRBJ1-6; V: TRBV28; D: -; CDR3: CASSLWGSGEKSPLHF; DNA: TGTGCCAGCAGTTTATGGGGCTCAGGGGAAAAATCACCCCTCCACTTT
size: -; J: TRBJ2-7; V: TRBV30; D: -; CDR3: CAWSGQGYEQYF; DNA: TGTGCCTGGAGCGGTCAGGGTTACGAGCAGTACTTC
size: once; J: TRBJ2-3; V: TRBV28; D: TRBD1; CDR3: CASSSVSGRGRTDTQYF; DNA: TGTGCCAGCAGTTCCGTAAGTGGCAGGGGGCGAACAGATACGCAGTATTTT
size: few; J: TRBJ1-1; V: TRBV19; D: -; CDR3: CASSIGGERTEAFF; DNA: TGTGCCAGTAGTATTGGAGGAGAAAGGACTGAAGCTTTCTTT